Included here is one T cell receptor beta chain sequence, with context. The record originates from a study of blood T cell repertoires in COVID-19. Looking at the study overall: Samples came from the United States, Italy and Spain, spanning acute and convalescent COVID-19. From T cells, B-cell-depleted T cells, or PBMCs came the material, which was cDNA or gDNA.

V dropped 0 bases and J dropped 4; count of bases not matched to a gene: 10. The CDR3 covers 19 residues. Germline lookup yields CDR1 WSHSY and CDR2 SAAADI. Authors' data handling: Amplification with reference gene primers provided the estimates of nucleated cell counts. The repertoire was sequenced with immunoSEQ multiplex PCR; TCRdb's copy has only in-frame clones and lacks some. V and J calls and clone size follow that table, whereas D and trimming were derived from the DNA. The repertoire holds under 70,000 clones, with around 87% as singletons. The source of this sequence is a man in his fifties or sixties with acute or convalescent COVID-19. The gene calls are TRBV10-2 and TRBJ2-1; TRBD2 matches at 12 bases. Sequencing was performed on peripheral blood. CDR3 DNA sequence: TGCGCCAGCAGTGAGTCGCGGTTGGCTAGCGGGAGGGTTTACAATGAGCAGTTCTTC. Its protein is CASSESRLASGRVYNEQFF.